This record looks at one TCR beta chain sequence and its context. Data came from immunoSEQ multiplex PCR; TCRdb stores just in-frame clones and leaves some out. The table has under 90,000 clones, under 95% seen once; the top ten hold 1.2% to 1.5%. The CDR3 is 15 residues long. Germline V gene lookup returns CDR1 SGHNT and CDR2 YYREEE (reference sequence). V lost 0 bases and J 2 bases, leaving 9 bases between the germline ends. The data derive from a study of T cell changes during pregnancy in multiple sclerosis. Sequenced here: peripheral blood, sampled in the second trimester of pregnancy. The chain uses TRBV5-4 and TRBJ2-1; perhaps TRBD1 as D (6 bases). This TCR came from a female donor in good health, enrolled as a control in a pregnancy study. This CDR3 is CASSLADRPYNEQFF. The CDR3 DNA sequence: TGTGCCAGCAGCTTGGCGGACAGACCCTACAATGAGCAGTTCTTC.